Presented here are 16 T cell receptor beta chains from one specimen sequenced in a study of regulatory T cells in long-lasting Graves disease. Time point reported: newly diagnosed GD, antithyroid drugs for less than 3 months. PBMC-derived RNA was used for the TCR library. Arm-PCR of CDR3 regions with iRepertoire HTBI primers generated TCR beta libraries. Via MiXCR, TCRdb re-called the multiplex PCR reads, giving one row per CDR3 protein. The table lists 240,000 or so distinct CDR3 sequences, roughly 21% of them singletons. Sequences were derived from peripheral blood mononuclear cells (PBMCs), sampled at new diagnosis, from a patient treated with antithyroid drugs. These receptors all stem from a female donor with Graves disease.

The chain couples TRBV24-1 to TRBJ2-3; 7 positions match TRBD2. The CDR3 totals 16 residues. Germline V gives CDR1 KGHDR, CDR2 SFDVKD. V shed 0 bases, J shed 0 bases, and the junction held 2 bases outside the gene matches. The CDR3 DNA follows: TGTGCCACCAGTGATTTGCTAGCGGTCAGCACAGATACGCAGTATTTT. This encodes CATSDLLAVSTDTQYF.

This clonotype occurred many times. J is TRBJ1-5 and V is TRBV5-5, with D uncertain. Per germline, CDR1 SGHKS and CDR2 YYEKEE (reference sequence). CDR3 length equals 13 residues. Trimming pared 4 bases from V and 5 bases from J, leaving 10 bases between. CDR3 sequence (DNA): TGTGCCAGCAGCCAAGGCCTCTATCAGCCCCAGCATTTT. It yields the protein CASSQGLYQPQHF.

This clonotype was seen once. Given a far larger clone just one base away, this is likely a sequencing read error. The chain uses TRBV7-9 and TRBJ1-1; possibly TRBD1 for D (5 bases). CDR3 length: 14 amino acids. The germline gives CDR1 SEHNR, CDR2 FQNEAQ (reference sequence). Deletions cut 5 bases from V and 1 base from J, with 11 bases between. The CDR3 nucleotides read TGTGCCAGCAGCCCGGGACGGTCGAACACTGAAGCTTTCTTT. Protein sequence: CASSPGRSNTEAFF.

This clonotype was found a few times. A much larger clonotype is one base distant, so this may be a read error. The CDR3 reads CASSLMVGDGYAF. CDR3 nucleotides: TGTGCCAGCAGCTTAATGGTTGGGGATGGCTACGCCTTC. The V and J genes are TRBV7-2 and TRBJ1-2; no definite D call. Per the germline V gene, CDR1 is SGHTA and CDR2 is FQGNSA. This CDR3 region has 13 residues.

V and J are TRBV20-1 and TRBJ1-5, with 10 bases identical to TRBD1. The CDR3 spans 17 residues. V lost 3 bases, J lost 6 bases, and 14 bases stayed unmatched. From germline, CDR1 is DFQATT and CDR2 SNEGSKA (reference sequence). The DNA for the CDR3 is TGCAGTGCTAGCCGGCGTTCGACAGGGGGCTTACTTCAGCCCCAGCATTTT. Translating it yields CSASRRSTGGLLQPQHF.

The count of this clonotype is one. The chain joins TRBV28 to TRBJ1-1; 11 bases agree with TRBD1. V was clipped by 6 bases and J by 1 base; unmatched bases: 13. This CDR3 contains 18 residues. The germline V gene encodes CDR1 MDHEN and CDR2 SYDVKM. CDR3 residues: CASSPGGGTGGKNTEAFF. CDR3 sequence (DNA): TGTGCCAGCAGCCCCGGGGGGGGGACAGGGGGAAAGAACACTGAAGCTTTCTTT.

This clonotype was observed many times. J is TRBJ1-1 and V is TRBV30, with D hard to call. The V gene's germline CDR1 is GTSNPN and CDR2 SVGIG (reference sequence). V was trimmed by 2 bases and J by 1 base, leaving 14 bases between them. This CDR3 has 15 residues. The CDR3 protein is CAWSRAQPSNTEAFF. CDR3 DNA sequence: TGTGCCTGGAGTCGTGCCCAACCGTCGAACACTGAAGCTTTCTTT.

There are many counts of this clonotype. The chain couples TRBV2 to TRBJ1-5; 11 bases align to TRBD1. This CDR3 spans 14 amino acids. V was clipped by 6 bases and J by 5 bases; unmatched bases: 3. The germline V gene encodes CDR1 SNHLY and CDR2 FYNNEI. The CDR3 spells CASSPGQGDQPQHF. CDR3 nucleotides: TGTGCCAGCAGCCCGGGACAGGGGGATCAGCCCCAGCATTTT.

This clonotype was recorded many times. The genes are TRBV7-3 and TRBJ2-2; 8 nucleotides match TRBD1. Germline CDR1 is SGHTA and CDR2 is FQGTGA. The CDR3 covers 13 residues. J was trimmed by 6 bases and V by 5 bases; bases with no gene match: 2. The CDR3 loop is CASSKQGAGELFF. In DNA, the CDR3 is TGTGCCAGCAGCAAACAGGGGGCCGGGGAGCTGTTTTTT.

A word on this clonotype: This may be a read error, as it is one base from a much larger clone. The chain couples TRBV7-2 to TRBJ1-5, with TRBD1 matching over 10 bases. Per the germline V gene, CDR1 is SGHTA and CDR2 is FQGNSA. The CDR3 totals 15 residues. The CDR3 DNA reads TGTGCCAGCAGCCCCACGGGACAGGGGCATCAGTCCCAGCATTTT. It codes for CASSPTGQGHQSQHF.

V usage is TRBV5-4 and J usage is TRBJ2-6, with a tentative D call TRBD1 (6 bases). V was shortened by 2 bases and J by 2 bases, with 14 bases between the two germline ends. Germline CDR1 is SGHNT and CDR2 is YYREEE (reference sequence). The CDR3 extends over 17 amino acids. The CDR3 protein is CASSFDLQGPGANVLTF. The CDR3 DNA is TGTGCCAGCAGCTTCGACCTACAGGGTCCTGGGGCCAACGTCCTGACTTTC.

CDR3 nucleotides: TGCAGTGCTTCATTAGGATACGAGCAGTACTTC. This encodes CSASLGYEQYF. V gene TRBV20-1 combines with J gene TRBJ2-7, with no clear D. Germline loops: CDR1 DFQATT, CDR2 SNEGSKA (reference sequence). Trimming removed 5 bases at V and 4 bases at J, with 9 bases between. The CDR3 runs to 11 residues.

The chain joins TRBV9 to TRBJ2-1; 10 bases line up with TRBD2. This CDR3 is 15 amino acids long. V dropped 1 base and J dropped 8; count of bases not matched to a gene: 6. The germline V gene encodes CDR1 SGDLS and CDR2 YYNGEE. The CDR3 region has the DNA TGTGCCAGCAGCGTAATGCTAGCGGGAGACCATGAGCAGTTCTTC. This codes for CASSVMLAGDHEQFF.

This clonotype was seen ten or more times. The V and J genes are TRBV24-1 and TRBJ1-2; D ambiguous. V was shortened by 4 bases and J by 6 bases, with 20 bases between the two germline ends. The V gene's germline CDR1 is KGHDR and CDR2 SFDVKD. CDR3 size: 16 residues. CDR3 region: CATSDPSTSDGDGYTF. CDR3 nucleotide sequence: TGTGCCACCAGTGACCCTTCCACATCGGATGGAGATGGCTACACCTTC.

This clonotype was recorded at least ten times. The J gene is TRBJ1-2, the V gene TRBV27; no definite D call. Trimming stripped 8 bases from V and 4 bases from J, with 14 bases between. The CDR3 consists of 13 residues. Looked up from germline, CDR1 is MNHEY and CDR2 is SMNVEV (reference sequence). CDR3 DNA sequence: TGTGCCAGCGGTAAAGGAAATTCCTATGGCTACACCTTC. Its translation is CASGKGNSYGYTF.

The chain uses TRBV7-9 and TRBJ1-3; no clear D. The V end was cut by 4 bases, the J end by 5 bases, with 9 bases between. The CDR3 totals 13 residues. The germline gives CDR1 SEHNR, CDR2 FQNEAQ (reference sequence). The CDR3 bases are TGTGCCAGCAGCTGGGATTCAAGAAACACCATATATTTT. Translation gives CASSWDSRNTIYF.